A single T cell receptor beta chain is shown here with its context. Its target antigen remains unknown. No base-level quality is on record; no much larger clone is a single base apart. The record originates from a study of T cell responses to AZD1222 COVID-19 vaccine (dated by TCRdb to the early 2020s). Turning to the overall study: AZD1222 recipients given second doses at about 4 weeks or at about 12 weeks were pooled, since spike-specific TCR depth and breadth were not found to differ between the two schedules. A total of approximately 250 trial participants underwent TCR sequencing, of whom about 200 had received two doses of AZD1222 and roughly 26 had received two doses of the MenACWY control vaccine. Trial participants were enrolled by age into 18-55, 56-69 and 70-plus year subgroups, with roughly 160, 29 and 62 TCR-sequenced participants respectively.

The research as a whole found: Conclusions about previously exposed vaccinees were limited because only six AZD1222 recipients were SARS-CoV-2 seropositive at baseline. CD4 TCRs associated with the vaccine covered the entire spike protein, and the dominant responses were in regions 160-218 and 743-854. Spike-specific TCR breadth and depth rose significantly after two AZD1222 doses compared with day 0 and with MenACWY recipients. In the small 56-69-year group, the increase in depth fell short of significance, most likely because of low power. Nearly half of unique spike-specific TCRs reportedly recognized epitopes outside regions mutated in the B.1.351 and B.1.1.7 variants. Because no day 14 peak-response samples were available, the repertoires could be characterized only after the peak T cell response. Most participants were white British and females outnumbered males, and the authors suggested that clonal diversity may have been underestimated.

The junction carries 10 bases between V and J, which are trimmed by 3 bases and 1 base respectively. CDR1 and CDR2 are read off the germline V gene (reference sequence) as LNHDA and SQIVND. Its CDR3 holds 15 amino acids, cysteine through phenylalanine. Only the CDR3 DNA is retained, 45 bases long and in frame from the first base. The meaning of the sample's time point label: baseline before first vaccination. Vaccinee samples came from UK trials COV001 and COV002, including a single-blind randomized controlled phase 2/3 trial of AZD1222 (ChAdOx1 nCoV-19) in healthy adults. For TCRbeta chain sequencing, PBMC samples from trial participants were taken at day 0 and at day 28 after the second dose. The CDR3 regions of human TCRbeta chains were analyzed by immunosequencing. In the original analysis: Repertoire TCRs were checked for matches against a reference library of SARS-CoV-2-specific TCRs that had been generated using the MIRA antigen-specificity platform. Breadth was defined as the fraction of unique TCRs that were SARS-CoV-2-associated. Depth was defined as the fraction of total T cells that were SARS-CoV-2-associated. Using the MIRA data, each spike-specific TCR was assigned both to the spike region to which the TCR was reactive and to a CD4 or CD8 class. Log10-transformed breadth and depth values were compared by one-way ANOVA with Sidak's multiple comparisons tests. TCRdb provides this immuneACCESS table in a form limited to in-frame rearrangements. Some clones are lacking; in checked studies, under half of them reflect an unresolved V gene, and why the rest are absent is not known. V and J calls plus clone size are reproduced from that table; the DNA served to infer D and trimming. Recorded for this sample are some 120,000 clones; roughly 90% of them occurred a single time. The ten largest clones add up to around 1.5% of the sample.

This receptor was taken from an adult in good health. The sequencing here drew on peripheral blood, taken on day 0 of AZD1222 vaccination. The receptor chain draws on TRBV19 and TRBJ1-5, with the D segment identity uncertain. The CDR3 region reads CASSIGPASNQPQHF. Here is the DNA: TGTGCCAGTAGTATCGGGCCAGCCAGCAATCAGCCCCAGCATTTT.